This T cell receptor (beta chain) was recorded in a study of cytomegalovirus exposure and HLA in healthy donors (dated by TCRdb to between 2016 and 2019). At the level of the whole study: In an earlier analysis of 450 to 750 of the donors, approximately 260 Gb of sequence data and just under 120 million unique TCR beta sequences from about 179 million T cells were reported. Donor age, sex, ethnicity and CMV serostatus were compiled together with the repertoire data. In a later analysis, previously published TCR beta repertoires from about 670 donors were re-analyzed and high-resolution HLA genotyping was added so that TCR occurrence patterns could be studied. An earlier analysis of about 620 of the donors applied high-throughput TCR beta sequencing to assess whether each TCR beta V gene segment acted as functional or pseudogenic. The later analysis used no new phenotypic data to find candidate immune exposures, relying instead on TCR beta sequences and their occurrence across donors. Among the roughly 380 genotyped donors, around 79% belonged to the genetic ancestry cluster associated with self-reported Caucasian donors. Along with the approximately 670-subject first cohort, a separate validation cohort of over a hundred different subjects was used. The study used immunosequencing to profile the T cell repertoires of approximately 690 subjects and linked those repertoires to cytomegalovirus serostatus. An early release that covered some 640 HLA-typed donors contained around 330 gigabases of sequencing data and roughly 84 million unique TCR sequences. HLA typing included class I and class II loci at four-digit resolution. A later genetic analysis used genome-wide SNP genotypes for 398 of the 666 donors, treating that subset as a discovery cohort. The study aimed to test whether signatures of past pathogen exposure could be identified by cataloging public T cell receptors. Typing coverage varied by locus: about 620-630 donors for A, B, C, DRB1 and DQB1; around 560 for DQA1; more than 600 for DPA1; fewer than 480 for DPB1. Among a few hundred genotyped donors of the cohort, an average of about 240,000 unique TCR beta nucleotide sequences were sequenced per donor, about a sixth of them non-productive. To predict cytomegalovirus infection status, the study brought together high-throughput TCR immunosequencing, statistical association of individual TCRs with disease status, and machine learning. All discovery cohort repertoires had been generated using a single sequencing platform. About 5 DR-DQ haplotypes were handled as single units for association and clustering, since linkage in the cohort was strong. Study-wide findings and limitations: Compared with equally common non-associated chains, HLA-associated TCR beta chains in a later analysis were more clonally expanded and had lower generation probabilities. A later genetic analysis associated a missense DCLRE1C variant with V-gene and J-gene trimming of TCR beta chains, and an independent cohort replicated the association. A further reported finding was that TCR beta sequences accurately predicted the HLA-A and HLA-B alleles for most subjects in the first cohort. In a later genetic analysis, fewer N-insertions in productive TCRs were reported among donors in an Asian-associated ancestry cluster than the roughly 700-donor mean. The presence/absence analyses assumed that sequencing depth was roughly uniform across donors, and that assumption may not be true. In a later analysis, several top co-occurrence clusters were reported to appear linked to parvovirus B19, influenza, CMV and Epstein-Barr virus. The 87-base-pair reads could not distinguish some IMGT-functional V segments, including TRBV6-2 and TRBV6-3, so those segments were excluded. Strong co-occurrence of HLA alleles, especially DR and DQ, made assigning TCR associations to individual alleles difficult. Because counts were too low, roughly 17 rarely observed V segments, including chromosome 9 orphons, were left out of the earlier analysis of approximately 500 of the donors. A group of highly shared sequence variants was considered likely to be a technical artifact of the sequencing pipeline. In a later analysis, most CMV-associated TCR beta chains were found to appear HLA-restricted, with HLA associations seemingly driven largely by CMV exposure. It was suggested by the authors that the approach could potentially be generalized to other disease states and immunological phenotypes. Correlated functional status among segregating V segments might be attributable to linkage disequilibrium, but an unknown experimental factor could not be ruled out. Because HLA typing was missing for some donors at each locus, association tests included only the typed subset. The only immune exposure information available for the cohort was CMV serostatus. Most TCR sequences were observed very rarely across donors, whereas some public TCRs were present in many individuals. A later analysis associated 17,000 or so TCR beta sequences with specific HLA alleles at a false discovery rate of 0.05. A few of the identified cytomegalovirus-associated TCR beta chains were confirmed in vitro to be specific for cytomegalovirus antigens. The classifier was reported to diagnose cytomegalovirus status with high specificity and sensitivity in both the original and validation cohorts. The study listed approximately 150 TCR beta chains as associated with cytomegalovirus. In an earlier analysis of about 550 of the donors, most TCR beta V segments were observed in productive rearrangements about 87% or about 30% of the time, broadly matching IMGT annotations. A later analysis found that TCR association rates varied across HLA loci, with DRB1 alleles showing the most associated TCRs and HLA-C alleles the fewest. This cohort had only TCR beta chains sequenced, and the lack of alpha or paired-chain data limited which features could be detected.

Concerning this clone itself: Its antigen is not yet known. Base qualities are not provided; no much larger clone lies one nucleotide away.

Library method: the immunoSEQ multiplex PCR assay. For the multiplex PCR, a mixture combining 60 forward primers for TCR Vbeta segments and 13 reverse primers for TCR Jbeta segments was used. Amplification of the CDR3 region of rearranged TCR beta genes was performed with a multiplex PCR assay on genomic DNA. The Illumina HiSeq System was used to sequence the amplified TCR beta libraries as 87-base-pair reads. The study's processing was this. In a later analysis, tens of millions of unique TCR beta chains were counted across the roughly 610 repertoires, and roughly 10 million of these chains were shared by at least two donors. Raw reads were error-corrected and collapsed into unique sequences by a nearest-neighbor algorithm in which closely related sequences were merged to remove PCR and sequencing errors. CDR3 sequences were aligned to IMGT reference sequences to assign V, D and J gene segments. For a sequence to be retained, a match of at least six nucleotides to both a V gene segment and a J gene segment was required. A rearrangement counted as productive if the CDR3 had no stop codons and remained in frame with V and J, and every other rearrangement counted as non-productive. Following IMGT convention, CDR3 was defined as the stretch from the second conserved V-encoded cysteine up to the conserved J-encoded phenylalanine. The earlier analysis of roughly 590 of the donors excluded sequences that lacked an unambiguous match to a single V gene segment. In an earlier analysis of 587 of the donors, V segments were called functional above 56.7% productive rearrangements and were called segregating when the between-donor standard deviation exceeded 5%. A statistical classification framework was developed to diagnose cytomegalovirus status using the catalog of TCR beta chain sequences. In a later analysis, TCR nucleotide sequences were compared against IMGT/GENE-DB human TR gene sequences so that V and J genes could be assigned. The TCRdist pipeline was used in a later analysis to assign CDR3 sequences and most-parsimonious VDJ recombination scenarios. In a later analysis, each TCR beta chain was defined by its CDR3 amino acid sequence together with its V-gene family, and reads lacking a unique V-gene family were excluded. A later analysis removed 450 to 600 highly shared, low-generation-probability nucleotide sequences to deal with suspected cross-contamination and a sequencing artifact. For each public chain, a later analysis derived a clonal expansion index from normalized ranks of inferred template counts within each repertoire. A later analysis computed generation probabilities with a VDJ recombination model fitted to out-of-frame rearrangements, and checked the results against IGoR. Hypergeometric tests were used in a later analysis to score TCR-TCR, TCR-HLA and TCR-CMV co-occurrence, with a repertoire-size bias correction applied to the TCR pairs. To estimate false discovery rates, a later analysis permuted the HLA or CMV assignments 20 times. In a later analysis, co-occurring TCRs were grouped using DBSCAN, and TCRdist sequence similarity was added for clustering within HLA-allele-positive subsets. For co-occurrence clustering, repertoires with fewer than 30,000 or more than 120,000 public chains were excluded, along with roughly 5 repertoires with anomalous nucleotide sharing. TCRdb retrieved this table from immuneACCESS and kept in-frame rearrangements only. Not all clones are present; in checked studies, unresolved V genes account for under half, and no reason is known for the remainder. That table is the source of V, J and clone size, and D and trimming were worked out from the DNA. The sample profile shows roughly 180,000 clones; approximately 83% of them were found once. The ten biggest clones cover 9.3% of the sample.

V is clipped by 7 bases and J by 5 bases, and the sequence between their germline boundaries is 25 bases long. The CDR3, cysteine through phenylalanine, is 17 amino acids long. The CDR3 DNA has 51 bases and is translated from base 1. According to the germline V gene, CDR1 reads SGHTA and CDR2 reads FQGNSA. The cohort comprised 666 healthy bone marrow donors. At the time of sampling, every cohort member was nominally healthy, though immune exposures that went unrecorded were likely present. The donor was CMV seropositive and was included in the group of some 290 seropositive cohort members. Every donor gave a peripheral blood sample, and the peripheral blood mononuclear cells from that sample were used for TCR beta sequencing. The Qiagen DNeasy Blood Extraction Kit was used to extract genomic DNA from the blood cell samples.

The rearrangement joined TRBV7-2 to TRBJ2-3; tentative D gene TRBD1, with 6 bases matching. The sequence was obtained from a man in his late teens or twenties in good health and CMV-seropositive. Sequenced: PBMCs. The DNA is as follows: TGTGCCAGCACCCCCCCCGGGGCAGGGGTAATTGGAGATACGCAGTATTTT. Its amino acids are CASTPPGAGVIGDTQYF.